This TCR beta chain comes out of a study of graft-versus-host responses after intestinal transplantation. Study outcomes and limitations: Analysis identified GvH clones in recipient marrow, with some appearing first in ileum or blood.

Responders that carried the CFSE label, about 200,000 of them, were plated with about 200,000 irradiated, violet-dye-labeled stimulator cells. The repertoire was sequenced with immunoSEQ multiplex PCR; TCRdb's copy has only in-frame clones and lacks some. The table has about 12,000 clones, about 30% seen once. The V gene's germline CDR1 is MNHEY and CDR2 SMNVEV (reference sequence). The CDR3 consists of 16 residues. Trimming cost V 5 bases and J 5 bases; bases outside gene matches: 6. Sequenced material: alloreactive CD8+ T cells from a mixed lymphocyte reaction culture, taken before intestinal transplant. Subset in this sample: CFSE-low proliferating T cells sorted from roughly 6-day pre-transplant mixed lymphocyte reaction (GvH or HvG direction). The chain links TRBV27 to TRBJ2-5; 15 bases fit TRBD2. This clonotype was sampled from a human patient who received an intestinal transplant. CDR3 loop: CASSPGLAGGLETQYF. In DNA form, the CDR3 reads TGTGCCAGCAGTCCGGGACTAGCGGGAGGATTGGAGACCCAGTACTTC.